This T cell receptor beta chain was retrieved from a study of blood T cells in healthy people across ages. Findings of the study overall: Higher diversity and more naive CD4+ cells were features of long-lived donors, compared to aged donors.

For the second PCR, which ran for about 7 to 11 cycles, a sample-barcoded 5' primer and a J-beta primer mix were used. Each CDR3 protein gets one entry after TCRdb re-called the 5' RACE reads with MiXCR. The table has 850,000 to 1,000,000 distinct CDR3 sequences, around 54% seen once. To note about this clonotype: What it binds is unknown.

The donors, aged roughly 6 to 100, were healthy Caucasians from Russia. Each donor supplied ten milliliters of peripheral blood. Total RNA, at least 5 micrograms per sample, came from PBMCs. Germline loops: CDR1 LGHDT, CDR2 YNNKEL (reference sequence). The V and J ends lost 1 base and 9 bases respectively, with 17 bases between them. The CDR3 covers 15 residues. The sequenced sample consisted of blood. The chain has TRBV3-1 and TRBJ2-3, with D possibly TRBD2 on 6 matching bases. The clonotype was recovered from a woman in her sixties in good health. The CDR3 nucleotides read TGTGCCAGCAGCCAAGCACGACATGGGGAGGACACGCAGTATTTT. Its protein is CASSQARHGEDTQYF.